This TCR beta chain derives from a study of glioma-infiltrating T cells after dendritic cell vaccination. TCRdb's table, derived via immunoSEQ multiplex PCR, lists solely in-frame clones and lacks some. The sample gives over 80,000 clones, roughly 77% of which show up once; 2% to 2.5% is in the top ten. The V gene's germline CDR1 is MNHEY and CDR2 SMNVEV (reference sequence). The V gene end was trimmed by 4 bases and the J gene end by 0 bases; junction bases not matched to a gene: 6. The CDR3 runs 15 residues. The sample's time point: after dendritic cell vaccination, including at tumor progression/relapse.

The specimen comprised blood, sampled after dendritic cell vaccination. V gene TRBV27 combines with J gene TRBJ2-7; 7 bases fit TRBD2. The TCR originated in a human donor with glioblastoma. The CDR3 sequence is CASSYLTGGSYEQYF. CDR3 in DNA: TGTGCCAGCAGTTATCTCACGGGGGGCTCCTACGAGCAGTACTTC.